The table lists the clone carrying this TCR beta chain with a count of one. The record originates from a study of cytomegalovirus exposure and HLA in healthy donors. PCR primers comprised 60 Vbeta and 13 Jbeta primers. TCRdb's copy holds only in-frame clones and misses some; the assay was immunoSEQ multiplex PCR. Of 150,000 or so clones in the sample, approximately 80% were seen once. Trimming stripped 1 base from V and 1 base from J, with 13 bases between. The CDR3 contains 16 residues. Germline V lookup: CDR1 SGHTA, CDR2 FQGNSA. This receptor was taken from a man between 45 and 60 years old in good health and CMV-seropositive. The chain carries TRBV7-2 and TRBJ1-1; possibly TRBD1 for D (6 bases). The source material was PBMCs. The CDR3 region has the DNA TGTGCCAGCAGCTTAGGGTCCGGACAGAGGAACACTGAAGCTTTCTTT. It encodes CASSLGSGQRNTEAFF.